These T cell receptor beta chains were read from a single sample in a study of OX40 agonist ivuxolimab in advanced cancers. Repertoires were generated with immunoSEQ multiplex PCR, while TCRdb's copy carries only in-frame clones and drops some. The sample lists 72,000 or so clones, 80% to 90% occurring once. Sequenced here: CD4+ or CD8+ T cells sorted from blood, sampled in a trial of the OX40 agonist ivuxolimab. The receptors stem from an adult with an advanced solid tumor such as melanoma, head and neck, liver or kidney cancer. CDR3s include the opening cysteine and the closing phenylalanine or tryptophan. D genes are given only for firm matches. Clone size appears in some rows only: once, few, many, or a class for an expanded clone.

j_gene: TRBJ1-1
d_gene: .
v_gene: TRBV29-1
abundance: .
CDR3nt: TGCAGCGTTGTGCCGGGGGACACTGAAGCTTTCTTT
CDR3aa: CSVVPGDTEAFF

j_gene: TRBJ2-6
d_gene: .
v_gene: TRBV11-2
abundance: .
CDR3nt: TGTGCCAGCAGCCGACAGGTCTCTGGGGCCAACGTCCTGACTTTC
CDR3aa: CASSRQVSGANVLTF

j_gene: TRBJ2-3
d_gene: .
v_gene: TRBV6-6
abundance: .
CDR3nt: TGTGCCAGCAGTTACTCGGACATTAGGGCAGATACGCAGTATTTT
CDR3aa: CASSYSDIRADTQYF

j_gene: TRBJ1-2
d_gene: TRBD1
v_gene: TRBV19
abundance: .
CDR3nt: TGTGCCAGTAGCCTACAGGGGGCAAACTATGGCTACACCTTC
CDR3aa: CASSLQGANYGYTF

j_gene: TRBJ2-3
d_gene: TRBD2
v_gene: TRBV2
abundance: .
CDR3nt: TGTGCCGGCAAGACTAGCGGGAGGGGCACAGATACGCAGTATTTT
CDR3aa: CAGKTSGRGTDTQYF

j_gene: TRBJ1-4
d_gene: .
v_gene: TRBV29-1
abundance: .
CDR3nt: TGCAGCGTTTCCCGGGATCCTAATGAAAAACTGTTTTTT
CDR3aa: CSVSRDPNEKLFF

j_gene: TRBJ2-1
d_gene: TRBD2
v_gene: TRBV4-1
abundance: .
CDR3nt: TGCGCCAGCAGCTTGACTAGCGGGAATGAGCAGTTCTTC
CDR3aa: CASSLTSGNEQFF

j_gene: TRBJ2-5
d_gene: TRBD1
v_gene: TRBV11-2
abundance: .
CDR3nt: TGTGCCAGCAGCTTAGGGCGAGACAGGGGAATTGTAGAGACCCAGTACTTC
CDR3aa: CASSLGRDRGIVETQYF

j_gene: TRBJ1-2
d_gene: TRBD1
v_gene: TRBV5-1
abundance: few
CDR3nt: TGCGCCAGCAGACCCGGGACAGAGGGTGGCTACACCTTC
CDR3aa: CASRPGTEGGYTF

j_gene: TRBJ1-6
d_gene: TRBD1
v_gene: TRBV6-1
abundance: .
CDR3nt: TGTGCCAGCAGTGGCAGGGGGCATAATTCACCCCTCCACTTT
CDR3aa: CASSGRGHNSPLHF

j_gene: TRBJ1-6
d_gene: .
v_gene: TRBV6-1
abundance: .
CDR3nt: TGTGCCAGCAGTGAAAAAGGAATCGATAATTCACCCCTCCACTTT
CDR3aa: CASSEKGIDNSPLHF

j_gene: TRBJ2-3
d_gene: .
v_gene: TRBV5-1
abundance: .
CDR3nt: TGCGCCAGCAGCTTGGTTCCCACAGATACGCAGTATTTT
CDR3aa: CASSLVPTDTQYF

j_gene: TRBJ1-2
d_gene: .
v_gene: TRBV28
abundance: .
CDR3nt: TGTGCCGGAGGGGCTTGGGGAAACTATGGCTACACCTTC
CDR3aa: CAGGAWGNYGYTF

j_gene: TRBJ1-1
d_gene: .
v_gene: TRBV20-1
abundance: few
CDR3nt: TGCAGTGCTAGAATCAGGAATGGGGCTTTCTTT
CDR3aa: CSARIRNGAFF

j_gene: TRBJ2-1
d_gene: .
v_gene: TRBV2
abundance: .
CDR3nt: TGTGCCAGCAGTGAGTGGGCTGCCGACTACAATGAGCAGTTCTTC
CDR3aa: CASSEWAADYNEQFF

j_gene: TRBJ2-7
d_gene: .
v_gene: TRBV9
abundance: .
CDR3nt: TGTGCCAGCAGCTCAGGAGGGTCCTCAACCTACGAGCAGTACTTC
CDR3aa: CASSSGGSSTYEQYF

j_gene: TRBJ1-3
d_gene: TRBD1
v_gene: TRBV5-1
abundance: .
CDR3nt: TGCGCCAGCAGCCAGACAGGGTCTGGAAACACCATATATTTT
CDR3aa: CASSQTGSGNTIYF

j_gene: TRBJ1-1
d_gene: .
v_gene: TRBV19
abundance: .
CDR3nt: TGTGCCAGTAGTATAGCCCCCGCCGGGGGCACTGAAGCTTTCTTT
CDR3aa: CASSIAPAGGTEAFF

j_gene: TRBJ1-2
d_gene: .
v_gene: TRBV5-1
abundance: .
CDR3nt: TGCGCCAGCAGCTTGGCCGGGGGGACCCTTAACTATGGCTACACCTTC
CDR3aa: CASSLAGGTLNYGYTF

j_gene: TRBJ1-2
d_gene: .
v_gene: TRBV5-6
abundance: .
CDR3nt: TGTGCCAGCAGCTTAGGGTACAGGGTAGGTGGCTACACCTTC
CDR3aa: CASSLGYRVGGYTF

j_gene: TRBJ2-5
d_gene: .
v_gene: TRBV6-5
abundance: .
CDR3nt: TGTGCCAGCAGTGGCAGGGGCGAGACCCAGTACTTC
CDR3aa: CASSGRGETQYF

j_gene: TRBJ1-1
d_gene: .
v_gene: TRBV4-2
abundance: .
CDR3nt: TGTGCCAGCAGCTTGGGCAGGGGATCTGAAGCTTTCTTT
CDR3aa: CASSLGRGSEAFF

j_gene: TRBJ1-1
d_gene: .
v_gene: TRBV6-6
abundance: .
CDR3nt: TGTGCCAGCAGTTACTCACGAGGGGGAGAAACTGAAGCTTTCTTT
CDR3aa: CASSYSRGGETEAFF

j_gene: TRBJ2-5
d_gene: TRBD2
v_gene: TRBV7-2
abundance: .
CDR3nt: TGTGCCAGCAGCCTACTAGCGGGGTCTGGGGAGACCCAGTACTTC
CDR3aa: CASSLLAGSGETQYF

j_gene: TRBJ1-3
d_gene: .
v_gene: TRBV6-6
abundance: .
CDR3nt: TGTGCCAGCAGTTACGGAGGGGGTGCTGGAAACACCATATATTTT
CDR3aa: CASSYGGGAGNTIYF

j_gene: TRBJ1-5
d_gene: TRBD1
v_gene: TRBV5-6
abundance: once
CDR3nt: TGTGCCAGCAGCTTACAGGGGGTTTATAGCAATCAGCCCCAGCATTTT
CDR3aa: CASSLQGVYSNQPQHF

j_gene: TRBJ2-7
d_gene: TRBD1
v_gene: TRBV28
abundance: few
CDR3nt: TGTGCCAGCAGTTTAGCCCTATTCCCGGGACAGCGAAAGCCTTCCTACGAGCAGTACTTC
CDR3aa: CASSLALFPGQRKPSYEQYF

j_gene: TRBJ2-1
d_gene: TRBD2
v_gene: TRBV19
abundance: .
CDR3nt: TGTGCCAGTAGTCGACTAGCGGGGGGAAGGAATGAGCAGTTCTTC
CDR3aa: CASSRLAGGRNEQFF

j_gene: TRBJ2-3
d_gene: TRBD2
v_gene: TRBV5-1
abundance: .
CDR3nt: TGCGCCAGCAGTAGCGGGGGCACAGATACGCAGTATTTT
CDR3aa: CASSSGGTDTQYF

j_gene: TRBJ2-2
d_gene: TRBD1
v_gene: TRBV18
abundance: .
CDR3nt: TGTGCCAGCTCACCTACCTACACAGGGGCCACCGGGGAGCTGTTTTTT
CDR3aa: CASSPTYTGATGELFF

j_gene: TRBJ1-1
d_gene: .
v_gene: TRBV18
abundance: .
CDR3nt: TGTGCCAGCTCACCACCGCAGGCGTCGAGAACTGAAGCTTTCTTT
CDR3aa: CASSPPQASRTEAFF

j_gene: TRBJ2-7
d_gene: .
v_gene: TRBV28
abundance: once
CDR3nt: TGTGCCAGCAGTTCCCCGTACAGGGGAGGGTCCTACGAGCAGTACTTC
CDR3aa: CASSSPYRGGSYEQYF

j_gene: TRBJ2-5
d_gene: TRBD2
v_gene: TRBV9
abundance: .
CDR3nt: TGTGCCAGCAGCGAGCACGGAGCGGGAGGGCTGGAGACCCAGTACTTC
CDR3aa: CASSEHGAGGLETQYF

j_gene: TRBJ1-2
d_gene: TRBD1
v_gene: TRBV29-1
abundance: .
CDR3nt: TGCAGCGTGGGACAGGGGATTAACTATGGCTACACCTTC
CDR3aa: CSVGQGINYGYTF

j_gene: TRBJ1-1
d_gene: .
v_gene: TRBV2
abundance: .
CDR3nt: TGTGCCAGCACCTACTCCGGGACTGCGAACACTGAAGCTTTCTTT
CDR3aa: CASTYSGTANTEAFF

j_gene: TRBJ1-3
d_gene: .
v_gene: TRBV5-1
abundance: .
CDR3nt: TGCGCCAGCAGCTTGGCGGGGGCGACTGGAAACACCATATATTTT
CDR3aa: CASSLAGATGNTIYF

j_gene: TRBJ2-7
d_gene: .
v_gene: TRBV5-1
abundance: .
CDR3nt: TGCGCCAGCAGCTTGGGTGGGACCCAAACCTCGGAGCAGTACTTC
CDR3aa: CASSLGGTQTSEQYF

j_gene: TRBJ2-6
d_gene: .
v_gene: TRBV19
abundance: once
CDR3nt: TGTGCCAGTAGCCTAGACGCAGGGACTGGGGCCAACGTCCTGACTTTC
CDR3aa: CASSLDAGTGANVLTF

j_gene: TRBJ2-5
d_gene: .
v_gene: TRBV5-8
abundance: .
CDR3nt: TGTGCCAGCAGCTTGTCAGGGAAAGAGACCCAGTACTTC
CDR3aa: CASSLSGKETQYF

j_gene: TRBJ2-7
d_gene: .
v_gene: TRBV7-2
abundance: .
CDR3nt: TGTGCCAGCAGCTTATTAGGCGGACTCTCCTACGAGCAGTACTTC
CDR3aa: CASSLLGGLSYEQYF

j_gene: TRBJ2-7
d_gene: TRBD2
v_gene: TRBV11-2
abundance: .
CDR3nt: TGTGCCAGCAGCTTCGTGGGGGGACTAGCGATCGAGCAGTACTTC
CDR3aa: CASSFVGGLAIEQYF

j_gene: TRBJ2-6
d_gene: TRBD1
v_gene: TRBV9
abundance: .
CDR3nt: TGTGCCAGCACCTCTACGGGGACAGGGGGGTCTGGGGCCAACGTCCTGACTTTC
CDR3aa: CASTSTGTGGSGANVLTF

j_gene: TRBJ2-5
d_gene: .
v_gene: TRBV28
abundance: once
CDR3nt: TGTGCCAGCAGTTCCCAGGTGGAGACCCAGTACTTC
CDR3aa: CASSSQVETQYF

j_gene: TRBJ1-1
d_gene: TRBD1
v_gene: TRBV6-6
abundance: .
CDR3nt: TGTGCCAGCAGACCAGGACAGGGGATCGCTTTCTTT
CDR3aa: CASRPGQGIAFF

j_gene: TRBJ2-2
d_gene: TRBD1
v_gene: TRBV5-1
abundance: .
CDR3nt: TGCGCCAGCAGCGTAGACAGGGGGCGGATCGGGGAGCTGTTTTTT
CDR3aa: CASSVDRGRIGELFF

j_gene: TRBJ2-3
d_gene: .
v_gene: TRBV5-1
abundance: .
CDR3nt: TGCGCCAGCAGCACTGCTAGCGAGCATATCACAGATACGCAGTATTTT
CDR3aa: CASSTASEHITDTQYF

j_gene: TRBJ2-5
d_gene: TRBD1
v_gene: TRBV5-1
abundance: once
CDR3nt: TGCGCCAGCAGCTTGGCCGGGACAGTCCGGGAGACCCAGTACTTC
CDR3aa: CASSLAGTVRETQYF

j_gene: TRBJ1-1
d_gene: .
v_gene: TRBV27
abundance: .
CDR3nt: TGTGCCACTCAGGACAGACAGAACACTGAAGCTTTCTTT
CDR3aa: CATQDRQNTEAFF

j_gene: TRBJ1-4
d_gene: .
v_gene: TRBV7-9
abundance: .
CDR3nt: TGTGCCAGCAGCTTAGGTCTAGGGAGGTCAACTAATGAAAAACTGTTTTTT
CDR3aa: CASSLGLGRSTNEKLFF

j_gene: TRBJ2-7
d_gene: .
v_gene: TRBV6-1
abundance: .
CDR3nt: TGTGCCAGCAGTGAACTGGACTCAAGCTACGAGCAGTACTTC
CDR3aa: CASSELDSSYEQYF

j_gene: TRBJ2-3
d_gene: TRBD2
v_gene: TRBV27
abundance: .
CDR3nt: TGTGCCAGCAGGCGGGGGGTTACAGATACGCAGTATTTT
CDR3aa: CASRRGVTDTQYF

j_gene: TRBJ2-3
d_gene: .
v_gene: TRBV6-4
abundance: once
CDR3nt: TGTGCCAGCAGTGTCACAGGGAAGAATACGCAGTATTTT
CDR3aa: CASSVTGKNTQYF

j_gene: TRBJ2-7
d_gene: .
v_gene: TRBV6-5
abundance: .
CDR3nt: TGTGCCAGCAGCACCCGACAGCCTTCCTACGAGCAGTACTTC
CDR3aa: CASSTRQPSYEQYF

j_gene: TRBJ2-6
d_gene: .
v_gene: TRBV19
abundance: .
CDR3nt: TGTGCCAGTAGTATGACCCGCGGGGCCAACGTCCTGACTTTC
CDR3aa: CASSMTRGANVLTF